Listed below are T cell receptor beta chains from one sample, sequenced in a study of control samples from healthy donors and cancer patients. Sequenced by immunoSEQ multiplex PCR; TCRdb stores in-frame clones only, minus some. The sample yields roughly 100,000 clones, 83% seen once. Input material: blood. These receptors were obtained from a woman in her forties or fifties in good health. The CDR3 runs from the conserved cysteine through the conserved F or W. D genes are given only for firm matches. Some rows mark clone size as missing; the rest say once, few, many or name a class of expanded clone.

>NA|TRBJ2-6|TRBV7-6|NA
TGTGCCAGCAGCGGAGCAGGGCCTGGGGCCAACGTCCTGACTTTC
CASSGAGPGANVLTF
>NA|TRBJ1-2|TRBV15|TRBD1
TGTGCCACCAGCAGAGAAAACAGGGGGCTGAAAGACGGCTACACCTTC
CATSRENRGLKDGYTF
>NA|TRBJ1-5|TRBV5-1|NA
TGCGCCAGCAGCTTGACAGGGAGGAATCAGCCCCAGCATTTT
CASSLTGRNQPQHF
>NA|TRBJ2-5|TRBV18|NA
TGTGCCAGCTCACCTGACATTATGTGGACCCAGTACTTC
CASSPDIMWTQYF
>NA|TRBJ2-7|TRBV29-1|NA
TGCAGCGTTGATGGAGCCGGGGCGGCCGCCTACGAGCAGTACTTC
CSVDGAGAAAYEQYF
>NA|TRBJ1-5|TRBV6-5|NA
TGTGCCAGCAGTTACTTGGCGGCAGTTGATCAGCCCCAGCATTTT
CASSYLAAVDQPQHF
>NA|TRBJ1-5|TRBV9|NA
TGTGCCAGCAGCCCATCCGGGACCGAGTGGCCCCAGCATTTT
CASSPSGTEWPQHF
>NA|TRBJ1-5|TRBV2|NA
TGTGCCAGCAGTACGGGGACCACGGGGCAGCCCCAGCATTTT
CASSTGTTGQPQHF
>many|TRBJ2-7|TRBV12-3/TRBV12-4|TRBD1
TGTGCCAGCAGCCGACGGACAGGGGGAGAGCAGTACTTC
CASSRRTGGEQYF
>NA|TRBJ1-2|TRBV11-3|NA
TGTGCCAGCAGTCGCCGAGGTTCTTTAGGCTACACCTTC
CASSRRGSLGYTF
>once|TRBJ1-4|TRBV6-2/TRBV6-3|NA
TGTGCCAGCAGTCACCCCCCGGGGAGTAATGAAAAACTGTTTTTT
CASSHPPGSNEKLFF
>NA|TRBJ2-7|TRBV12-2|NA
TGTGCAAGTCGCTTTCTGTCGGGGGTTTCCTACGAGCAGTACTTC
CASRFLSGVSYEQYF
>NA|TRBJ2-6|TRBV19|NA
TGTGCCAGTAGTAGAGACACCTCTGGGGCCAACGTCCTGACTTTC
CASSRDTSGANVLTF
>NA|TRBJ2-3|TRBV7-3|NA
TGTGCCAGCAGCTTACAGGAGGATACGCAGTATTTT
CASSLQEDTQYF
>once|TRBJ1-2|TRBV5-6|TRBD1
TGTGCCAGCAGCTCCCGACAGGGACGAGGCTATGGCTACACCTTC
CASSSRQGRGYGYTF
>NA|TRBJ2-1|TRBV30|NA
TGTGCCTGGAGTGCGCTCGAAGGGGGTGAGCAGTTCTTC
CAWSALEGGEQFF
>NA|TRBJ1-2|TRBV5-1|NA
TGCGCCAGCAGCTTGGAGGCAGGGTCTAACTATGGCTACACCTTC
CASSLEAGSNYGYTF
>NA|TRBJ1-1|TRBV19|TRBD1
TGTGCCAGTAGGGCCAGGGGGGGACAAGCTTTCTTT
CASRARGGQAFF
>NA|TRBJ1-1|TRBV2|NA
TGTGCCAGCAGTGGTCAGGCGACTGAAGCTTTCTTT
CASSGQATEAFF
>once|TRBJ1-2|TRBV2|TRBD1
TGTGCCAGCAACCCGGACAGGGTGCGGGGTGGCTACACCTTC
CASNPDRVRGGYTF
>NA|TRBJ1-1|TRBV11-1|TRBD1
TGTGCCAGCAGCAAAACGACAGGGGCGAACACTGAAGCTTTCTTT
CASSKTTGANTEAFF
>once|TRBJ1-4|TRBV29-1|NA
TGCAGCGGTTGGTTGGGGGGTGAAAAACTGTTTTTT
CSGWLGGEKLFF
>NA|TRBJ1-1|TRBV5-1|NA
TGCGCCAGCAGCAGGCTCTTCCGGGACCGCATTATGAACACTGAAGCTTTCTTT
CASSRLFRDRIMNTEAFF
>once|TRBJ2-3|TRBV7-9|NA
TGTGCCAGCAGCTTAGATCCCATGAGGACTAGCACAGATACGCAGTATTTT
CASSLDPMRTSTDTQYF
>few|TRBJ1-2|TRBV19|NA
TGTGCCAGTAGTATAGATGGGTCTTGGCAAGTCTATGGCTACACCTTC
CASSIDGSWQVYGYTF
>NA|TRBJ2-1|TRBV28|TRBD2
TGTGCCATGGGAACTAGCGGGGATTACAATGAGCAGTTCTTC
CAMGTSGDYNEQFF
>NA|TRBJ1-3|TRBV5-6|NA
TGTGCCAGCAGCTTGGGAGGATCTGGAAACACCATATATTTT
CASSLGGSGNTIYF
>few|TRBJ2-7|TRBV10-3|NA
TGTGCCATCAGTGAGACAGGACTCTACGAGCAGTACTTC
CAISETGLYEQYF
>NA|TRBJ1-4|TRBV11-2|NA
TGTGCCAGCAGCTTAGGGGGTGCAAATAATGAAAAACTGTTTTTT
CASSLGGANNEKLFF
>NA|TRBJ1-2|TRBV7-2|NA
TGTGCCAGCAGCTTAGGACAGTCCAACTATGGCTACACCTTC
CASSLGQSNYGYTF
>NA|TRBJ1-1|TRBV20-1|NA
TGCAGTGCTAGAGAGGTTCCTGAAGCTTTCTTT
CSAREVPEAFF
>NA|TRBJ1-1|TRBV30|NA
TGTGCCTGGAGTGTGCAGGGGCTGACTGAAGCTTTCTTT
CAWSVQGLTEAFF
>NA|TRBJ2-1|TRBV30|TRBD2
TGTGCCTGGAGTTCTCGGACTAGCGGGAGACTGCTCTACAATGAGCAGTTCTTC
CAWSSRTSGRLLYNEQFF
>NA|TRBJ1-1|TRBV3-1/TRBV3-2|NA
TGTGCCAGCAGCCACAACCGGCCCAAAGGCACTGAAGCTTTCTTT
CASSHNRPKGTEAFF
>NA|TRBJ2-1|TRBV25-1|TRBD2
TGTGCCAGCAGTGAACCGAGCGGGGCTTACAATGAGCAGTTCTTC
CASSEPSGAYNEQFF
>NA|TRBJ2-7|TRBV15|TRBD2
TGTGCCACCAGCAGAGATAGCGGGAGGGCCTACGAGCAGTACTTC
CATSRDSGRAYEQYF
>NA|TRBJ2-3|TRBV2|NA
TGTGCCAGCCGGATAGGGGAGTTGACAGATACGCAGTATTTT
CASRIGELTDTQYF
>many|TRBJ1-3|TRBV5-1|NA
TGCGCCAGCAGCTCCCCAGGGGCCTCTGGAAACACCATATATTTT
CASSSPGASGNTIYF
>once|TRBJ1-4|TRBV5-4|NA
TGTGCCAGCAGCCCGGGCCTTCTTAATGAAAAACTGTTTTTT
CASSPGLLNEKLFF
>once|TRBJ2-2|TRBV11-2|TRBD1
TGTGCCAGCAGCTTATTACAAGGGACAGGAACCGGGGAGCTGTTTTTT
CASSLLQGTGTGELFF
>once|TRBJ2-1|TRBV9|NA
TGTGCCAGCAGCGGAGGGGTAGGGGGCTACAATGAGCAGTTCTTC
CASSGGVGGYNEQFF
>NA|TRBJ2-7|TRBV7-2|TRBD1
TGTGCCAGCAGCTTATGGGGCTTTAACAGGGGAAGCGAGCAGTACTTC
CASSLWGFNRGSEQYF